The rows below give T cell receptor beta chains drawn from one sample of a study of OX40 agonist ivuxolimab in advanced cancers. Some clones are missing from TCRdb's copy, which holds only in-frame ones; the method was immunoSEQ multiplex PCR. The sample yields approximately 80,000 clones, about 94% seen once. This sample comprised CD4+ or CD8+ T cells sorted from blood, obtained in a trial of the OX40 agonist ivuxolimab. Receptors originate from an adult with an advanced solid tumor such as melanoma, head and neck, liver or kidney cancer. CDR3s include the opening cysteine and the closing phenylalanine or tryptophan. The D gene is left open where the match is weak. Expanded clones get a size class; other rows say once, few or many, or leave the size out.

>TRBV11-3|.|TRBJ2-7|.
CASSKLFAYEQYF
TGTGCCAGCAGCAAACTTTTCGCCTACGAGCAGTACTTC
>TRBV9|.|TRBJ1-5|.
CASSVGDRNQPQHF
TGTGCCAGCAGCGTCGGAGACAGAAACCAGCCCCAGCATTTT
>TRBV13|.|TRBJ2-7|.
CASSSYSEVYEQYF
TGTGCCAGCAGCTCATATTCGGAGGTCTACGAGCAGTACTTC
>TRBV28|.|TRBJ1-1|.
CASSSISTPGQVQMNTEAFF
TGTGCCAGCAGTTCAATATCTACCCCGGGCCAGGTACAGATGAACACTGAAGCTTTCTTT
>TRBV5-1|.|TRBJ2-7|.
CASSLGPGVEGYEQYF
TGCGCCAGCAGCTTGGGGCCCGGGGTAGAGGGCTACGAGCAGTACTTC
>TRBV5-6|TRBD1|TRBJ2-7|once
CASSWGQNSYEQYF
TGTGCCAGCAGCTGGGGACAGAACTCCTACGAGCAGTACTTC
>TRBV27|TRBD1|TRBJ2-7|.
CASSLGQGVGEQYF
TGTGCCAGCAGTTTAGGACAGGGAGTTGGCGAGCAGTACTTC
>TRBV4-3|.|TRBJ2-4|.
CASSQGPGIIQYF
TGCGCCAGCAGCCAAGGGCCAGGGATCATTCAGTACTTC
>TRBV25-1|.|TRBJ1-1|.
CASIGGYTEAFF
TGTGCCAGCATTGGGGGATACACTGAAGCTTTCTTT
>TRBV4-2|.|TRBJ2-7|once
CASSPSSYEQYF
TGTGCCAGCAGCCCGAGCTCCTACGAGCAGTACTTC
>TRBV9|.|TRBJ1-1|.
CASSGGGAEAFF
TGTGCCAGCAGCGGGGGTGGGGCTGAAGCTTTCTTT
>TRBV2|TRBD1|TRBJ2-2|once
CASSETAQGARLDDTGELFF
TGTGCCAGCAGTGAAACTGCACAGGGGGCCCGCTTGGACGACACCGGGGAGCTGTTTTTT
>TRBV2|.|TRBJ2-1|.
CASSESPGVDEQFF
TGTGCCAGCAGTGAATCCCCGGGGGTCGATGAGCAGTTCTTC
>TRBV2|.|TRBJ2-1|.
CASRVRLGRSSYNEQFF
TGTGCCAGCAGGGTTAGGCTGGGACGCAGCTCCTACAATGAGCAGTTCTTC
>TRBV7-9|.|TRBJ1-4|.
CASSSSGGEKLFF
TGTGCCAGCAGCTCCTCGGGGGGTGAAAAACTGTTTTTT
>TRBV7-9|.|TRBJ2-1|once
CASSLATSSYYNEQFF
TGTGCCAGCAGCTTAGCAACTAGCTCATACTACAATGAGCAGTTCTTC
>TRBV19|.|TRBJ1-5|.
CASSISKGPYNQPQHF
TGTGCCAGTAGTATTTCCAAGGGTCCCTACAATCAGCCCCAGCATTTT
>TRBV6-4|.|TRBJ2-3|few
CASSDSSDLVSDTQYF
TGTGCCAGCAGTGACTCGTCAGACCTGGTGTCAGATACGCAGTATTTT
>TRBV7-3|.|TRBJ2-6|.
CASSLAPSGANVLTF
TGTGCCAGCAGCTTAGCCCCCTCTGGGGCCAACGTCCTGACTTTC
>TRBV6-5|TRBD1|TRBJ1-1|.
CASSYSGTGAEAFF
TGTGCCAGCAGTTACTCAGGGACAGGAGCTGAAGCTTTCTTT
>TRBV9|.|TRBJ2-2|.
CASSVVSGELFF
TGTGCCAGCAGCGTAGTAAGCGGGGAGCTGTTTTTT
>TRBV7-3|TRBD2|TRBJ2-3|once
CASSPSGASTDTQYF
TGTGCCAGCAGCCCGAGCGGGGCTAGCACAGATACGCAGTATTTT
>TRBV2|.|TRBJ1-5|.
CASSEVSDSNQPQHF
TGTGCCAGCAGTGAAGTGAGTGATAGCAATCAGCCCCAGCATTTT
>TRBV19|TRBD2|TRBJ2-7|.
CASSITLGGGRNYEQYF
TGTGCCAGTAGTATTACCCTTGGCGGGGGGAGAAACTACGAGCAGTACTTC